Presented here are 17 T cell receptor beta chains from one specimen sequenced in a study of blood T cell repertoires in COVID-19. Repertoires were generated with immunoSEQ multiplex PCR, while TCRdb's copy carries only in-frame clones and drops some. In the table there are about 11,000 clones, approximately 88% of which are singletons. Sequencing input: peripheral blood. The source of these receptors is an older woman with active COVID-19.

The rearrangement joins TRBV6-5 to TRBJ2-7; TRBD1 agrees at 7 bases. CDR1 MNHEY and CDR2 SVGAGI come from the germline V gene. Losses at the gene ends were 6 bases for V and 3 bases for J; bases not matched to a gene: 5. This CDR3 region has 13 residues. This CDR3 reads CASRIGTDYEQYV. The CDR3 DNA sequence: TGTGCCAGCAGAATCGGGACAGACTACGAGCAGTACGTC.

The chain combines TRBV9 with TRBJ2-5, with TRBD1 matching 11 bases. This CDR3 has 16 residues. Germline assignment: CDR1 SGDLS and CDR2 YYNGEE. Trimming cost V 2 bases and J 5 bases; bases outside gene matches: 8. This chain's CDR3 is CASSVGPGTGGETQYF. The CDR3, as DNA: TGTGCCAGCAGCGTGGGCCCCGGGACAGGGGGGGAGACCCAGTACTTC.

The chain couples TRBV10-3 to TRBJ1-6; a weak D match, TRBD1 (5 bases). Germline loops: CDR1 ENHRY, CDR2 SYGVKD. The CDR3 runs 16 residues. Trimming left V 8 bases short and J 6 bases short, with 20 bases between. The CDR3 region has the DNA TGTGCCATCGCCCAAAGTGCTGGGACTCGTAATTCACCCCTCCACTTT. It yields the protein CAIAQSAGTRNSPLHF.

The V and J genes are TRBV13 and TRBJ1-4, with 9 nucleotides matching TRBD1. This CDR3 is built from 14 residues. Losses at the gene ends were 5 bases for V and 7 bases for J; bases not matched to a gene: 5. Germline assignment: CDR1 PRHDT and CDR2 FYEKMQ (reference sequence). The CDR3 coding sequence is TGTGCCAGCAGCCACAGGGGGCTTGGTGAAAAACTGTTTTTT. Translating it yields CASSHRGLGEKLFF.

J is TRBJ2-3 and V is TRBV2, with D possibly being TRBD2 (5 bases). The CDR3 is made up of 17 amino acids. Between the trimmed V and J ends, which lost 0 bases and 4 bases, there was a span of 17 bases. Germline V gene lookup returns CDR1 SNHLY and CDR2 FYNNEI. The CDR3 DNA follows: TGTGCCAGCAGTGAAGCGGAGGTTTGGGCTAATCCAGATACGCAGTATTTT. Residues: CASSEAEVWANPDTQYF.

The chain combines TRBV2 with TRBJ2-4, with unresolved D. This CDR3 is built from 12 residues. V was cut by 0 bases and J by 6 bases, with 3 bases left in between. Germline-derived CDR1 and CDR2 are SNHLY and FYNNEI. The CDR3 nucleotides are TGTGCCAGCAGTGAAGCCGTAAACATTCAGTACTTC. It codes for CASSEAVNIQYF.

Only one count was recorded for this clone. The chain recombines TRBV4-1 with TRBJ2-7; TRBD1 might be the D (6 bases). Trimming removed 3 bases from V and 4 bases from J, with 19 bases in between. The CDR3 sequence is 16 residues long. Germline lookup yields CDR1 MGHRA and CDR2 YSYEKL. As DNA, the CDR3 is TGCGCCAGCAGCCAGGACAGACGGGACCTCATATACGAGCAGTACTTC. It translates to CASSQDRRDLIYEQYF.

The chain joins TRBV9 to TRBJ1-1; the D gene is possibly TRBD1 (6 bases). This CDR3 has 15 residues. Germline V gene sequence: CDR1 SGDLS, CDR2 YYNGEE. The germline V and J ends were trimmed by 0 bases and 5 bases, with 14 bases remaining between them. The CDR3 DNA reads TGTGCCAGCAGCGTAGAAGGGGGTGGATTGACTGAAGCTTTCTTT. This translates into CASSVEGGGLTEAFF.

This clone has just one count. The chain recombines TRBV2 with TRBJ1-5; 8 nucleotides agree with TRBD1. V shed 5 bases and J 4 bases; nucleotides not matched to a gene: 7. The CDR3 runs 15 residues. The V gene's germline CDR1 is SNHLY and CDR2 FYNNEI. CDR3 sequence reads: CASSFLQGDNQPQHF. The CDR3 DNA follows: TGTGCCAGCAGTTTTCTACAGGGGGATAATCAGCCCCAGCATTTT.

V usage is TRBV6-4 and J usage is TRBJ2-1, with a weak D call TRBD1 (5 bases). Germline CDR1 is MRHNA and CDR2 is SNTAGT. The CDR3 is made up of 14 amino acids. The V and J ends lost 2 bases and 9 bases respectively, with 14 bases between them. CDR3 in amino acids: CASSDIALQGEQFF. The CDR3 DNA reads as TGTGCCAGCAGTGACATTGCCCTTCAGGGTGAGCAGTTCTTC.

This chain joins TRBV5-1 and TRBJ1-2, with 9 positions matching TRBD1. The CDR3 sequence is 14 residues long. Germline CDR1 is SGHRS and CDR2 is YFSETQ. V gave up 1 base and J gave up 4 bases; unmatched junction bases: 2. The CDR3 nucleotides are TGCGCCAGCAGCTTGACGGACAGGGGCTATGGCTACACCTTC. This encodes CASSLTDRGYGYTF.

The genes are TRBV10-3 and TRBJ1-2, with D possibly being TRBD1 (6 bases). CDR3 length: 15 amino acids. The germline CDR1 and CDR2 sequences are ENHRY and SYGVKD. V was pared by 6 bases and J by 4 bases, with 18 bases between. The CDR3 spells CAIRDSGTPTYGYTF. The CDR3 DNA is TGTGCCATCAGAGATAGCGGGACACCGACCTATGGCTACACCTTC.

The J gene is TRBJ2-3, the V gene TRBV18; D call uncertain. V lost 2 bases, J lost 0 bases, and 6 bases lay in between. CDR3 length: 14 residues. Germline assignment: CDR1 KGHSH and CDR2 LQKENI. Here the CDR3 DNA reads TGTGCCAGCTCACCAGGCATTAGCACAGATACGCAGTATTTT. Protein sequence: CASSPGISTDTQYF.

The genes are TRBV25-1 and TRBJ2-7; TRBD2 is a possible D gene (5 bases). Trimming removed 7 bases at V and 2 bases at J, with 21 bases between. The CDR3 is 16 residues long. Germline V gene sequence: CDR1 MGHDK, CDR2 SYGVNS. The CDR3, as DNA: TGTGCCAGCATTAGGGTGGCGGGCGGATTTCCCTACGAGCAGTACTTC. Translation gives CASIRVAGGFPYEQYF.

V and J are TRBV5-6 and TRBJ1-1; D gene unclear. Trimming removed 4 bases at V and 6 bases at J, with 7 bases between. Germline CDR1 and CDR2: SGHDT and YYEEEE. The CDR3 has 11 amino acids. CDR3 DNA sequence: TGTGCCAGCAGCCGTTTCTCTGAAGCTTTCTTT. Its protein is CASSRFSEAFF.

The chain carries TRBV6-4 and TRBJ1-6; TRBD1 matches at 9 bases. Trimming removed 3 bases from V and 9 bases from J; junction bases left unmatched: 6. CDR3 length equals 15 residues. Germline CDR1 reads MRHNA; CDR2 reads SNTAGT. CDR3 DNA: TGTGCCAGCAGTGAAACGGGACAGGGCGTTTCACCCCTCCACTTT. It codes for CASSETGQGVSPLHF.

This sequence joins TRBV5-1 and TRBJ2-3; D possibly corresponds to TRBD2 (6 bases). The CDR3 sequence is 13 residues long. Germline lookup yields CDR1 SGHRS and CDR2 YFSETQ. The V and J ends lost 5 bases and 2 bases respectively, with 9 bases between them. CDR3 in amino acids: CASRWTITDTQYF. The CDR3, as DNA: TGCGCCAGCAGGTGGACTATCACAGATACGCAGTATTTT.